This TCR beta chain is from a study of graft-versus-host responses after intestinal transplantation. Study-wide context: Every recipient underwent anti-thymocyte globulin induction, then tacrolimus and steroids for about three years.

Profiled with immunoSEQ multiplex PCR; TCRdb holds only in-frame clones, not every one. The data show 100,000 or so clones, roughly 91% seen once. With respect to this clone: The antigen remains undetermined.

CDR1 is MNHEY, CDR2 SMNVEV, per germline (reference sequence). Losses at the gene ends were 1 base for V and 3 bases for J; bases not matched to a gene: 11. This CDR3 region has 17 residues. The source was unstimulated CD8+ T cells sorted from spleen or lymph node cells, collected before intestinal transplant. The source is a human donor who received an intestinal transplant. The chain carries TRBV27 and TRBJ1-1, with TRBD1 identical over 7 bases. CDR3 coding DNA: TGTGCCAGCAGTTTATGGGGGACAGCCCCAAGGGACACTGAAGCTTTCTTT. Translated: CASSLWGTAPRDTEAFF.